These T cell receptor beta chains were read from a single sample in a study of breast tumors, draining lymph nodes, adjacent tissues. One entry per CDR3 protein, called by TCRdb with MiXCR from the multiplex PCR reads. The top ten clones hold about 3.3% of a sample with about 200,000 distinct CDR3 sequences, approximately 36% of them seen once. The sequenced material came from axillary lymph node tissue. These receptors all stem from a female donor with breast cancer. Some clones in this sample may be carry-over from other donors' samples. CDR3s leave out the opening cysteine and the closing phenylalanine or tryptophan.

TRBV3-1,ASSQGVGGRDEQY
TRBV2,ASRLEQGSGYT
TRBV12-3/TRBV12-4,ASNPRGNTEAF
TRBV5-5,ASSSRGRGTVGELF
TRBV5-1,ASSPGLAGRDTQY
TRBV20-1,SARDGGARGQPQH
TRBV12-5,ASGKGMTNEKLF
TRBV28,ASSANRGGSYEQY
TRBV6-6,ASSSRTGRSGANVLT
TRBV5-1,ASSLYGNNEQF
TRBV6-5,ASSCTPGTGPNEQF
TRBV19,ASSIGGASGSEQF
TRBV20-1,SAIYSNTEAF